This T cell receptor beta chain was sequenced during a study of spatial heterogeneity in lung cancer. Study-level background: The donors comprised some 78 untreated early-stage non-small cell lung cancer patients. The authors sequenced available follow-up PBMC samples, taken a median of around 2 years after resection. Notes on the study in general: Ubiquitous expanded tumor TCRs were seen in blood more at resection than at follow-up.

V lost 1 base and J lost 10, with 17 bases in between. The germline CDR1 and CDR2 sequences are SGHNT and YYREEE (reference sequence). This CDR3 has 14 residues. A unique molecular identifier was attached to every TCR cDNA molecule. In TCRdb, the 5' RACE reads were re-called with MiXCR into one record per CDR3 protein. There are around 47,000 distinct CDR3 sequences in the sample; under 8% occur only once, and around 35% lies in the top ten. Time point defined: blood at routine non-recurrence follow-up after resection. No cell sorting; template was whole RNA from tumor, lung tissue or PBMC. This clonotype was recorded a few times. The antigen remains undetermined.

The sequence was obtained from a female donor with early-stage non-small cell lung cancer. Sequencing was performed on PBMCs, taken at follow-up. This chain links TRBV5-4 with TRBJ1-1; D is unclear. This chain's CDR3 is CASSLSKREPRAFF. The DNA for the CDR3 is TGTGCCAGCAGCTTGAGTAAGAGGGAGCCGCGAGCTTTCTTT.